Below are 5 T cell receptor beta chains sequenced from a single sample in a study of blood T cell repertoires in COVID-19. Libraries were prepared by immunoSEQ multiplex PCR; TCRdb keeps only in-frame clonotypes and omits some of them. The table has under 300,000 clones, about 81% seen once. The material sequenced was peripheral blood. These receptors were collected from a human donor with COVID-19, enrolled during active disease. The donor label of this sample is uncertain.

The V call is TRBV7-6, the J call TRBJ2-1; TRBD1 matches at 9 bases. CDR3 length equals 18 residues. V lost 5 bases, J lost 6 bases, and 17 bases stayed unmatched. CDR1 SGHVS and CDR2 FNYEAQ come from the germline V gene. CDR3 DNA sequence: TGTGCCAGCAGCGCAGCCGGGACAGGGTTCCCCGATCTCAATGAGCAGTTCTTC. Protein product: CASSAAGTGFPDLNEQFF.

The V and J genes are TRBV20-1 and TRBJ2-3; 13 bases line up with TRBD2. The CDR3 loop spans 12 amino acids. CDR1 is DFQATT and CDR2 is SNEGSKA in the germline V gene (reference sequence). The junction had 5 bases not matched to a gene; V was cut back by 3 bases and J by 14 bases. For the CDR3, the DNA is TGCAGTGCTAGTGAGACTAGCGGGAGGCGGTATTTT. Translation gives CSASETSGRRYF.

The chain carries TRBV29-1 and TRBJ2-6; 10 positions agree with TRBD1. The CDR3 is 15 amino acids. V lost 6 bases, J lost 0 bases, and 2 bases stayed unmatched. Germline V gives CDR1 SQVTM, CDR2 ANQGSEA. The CDR3 loop is CSVRTGGSGANVLTF. CDR3 DNA sequence: TGCAGCGTCAGGACAGGGGGCTCTGGGGCCAACGTCCTGACTTTC.

The chain employs TRBV28 and TRBJ2-7; 13 nucleotides line up with TRBD2. With 7 bases clipped from V and 2 bases from J, the junction kept 5 bases outside the gene matches. CDR3 size: 15 residues. The germline gives CDR1 MDHEN, CDR2 SYDVKM. CDR3 sequence reads: CASNRLAGGPYEQYF. The CDR3 DNA reads as TGTGCCAGCAATAGACTAGCGGGAGGTCCCTACGAGCAGTACTTC.

This clone was seen a single time. CDR3 nucleotide sequence: TGTGCCAGCAGACGAAGGGACCAGCGCGGGGACGAGCAGTACTTC. Translated, it gives CASRRRDQRGDEQYF. The V call is TRBV21-1, the J call TRBJ2-7; the D call in the table, TRBD2, was not verified against the DNA. TRBV21-1 is designated a pseudogene. The CDR3 sequence is 15 residues long.